Following are 13 T cell receptor beta chains from one sample sequenced in a study of vaccination effects on CD4 cells after COVID-19. Expansion with viral peptide pools was applied to antigen-specific CD4+ T cells by the ViraFEST assay prior to sequencing. Having been cultured for roughly 11 days, the cells underwent CD4+ T cell isolation. The person had PCR-confirmed SARS-CoV-2 infection between March and December 2020. Two doses of BNT162b2 or mRNA-1273 vaccine were administered to participants. Sequencing was performed with immunoSEQ multiplex PCR; in TCRdb, only in-frame clones are kept and a portion is missing. This table has 13,000 to 15,000 clones, around 80% appearing once. The antigens of these receptors remain unknown. This sample comprised CD4+ T cells from PBMCs cultured with SARS-CoV-2 spike peptides, obtained after COVID-19 vaccination. The receptors stem from a human donor who had a prior SARS-CoV-2 infection.

The chain couples TRBV5-1 to TRBJ1-1; weak D call: TRBD1 (5 bases). This CDR3 comprises 14 residues. Trimming took 3 bases from V and 4 from J, leaving 13 bases between them. Germline CDR1 and CDR2: SGHRS and YFSETQ. CDR3 loop: CASSSRTGGTEAFF. The CDR3 DNA is TGCGCCAGCAGCTCGAGAACGGGGGGCACTGAAGCTTTCTTT.

V usage is TRBV7-3 and J usage is TRBJ2-5; D is ambiguous. Germline values: CDR1 SGHTA, CDR2 FQGTGA. This CDR3 contains 15 residues. V lost 2 bases and J lost 0, with 10 bases in between. The CDR3 coding sequence is TGTGCCAGCAGCTTAGGCGCGATGTACCAAGAGACCCAGTACTTC. It codes for CASSLGAMYQETQYF.

This clone occurred once. The rearrangement links TRBV6-5 to TRBJ2-6; D not certain. CDR1 is MNHEY and CDR2 is SVGAGI in the germline V gene. The CDR3 is 15 residues long. V lost 2 bases to trimming and J lost 4 bases, with 9 bases between them. The CDR3 DNA reads as TGTGCCAGCAGTTACGATCGTTCCGGGGCCAACGTCCTGACTTTC. Translation gives CASSYDRSGANVLTF.

This clone was picked up a small number of times. V is TRBV2 and J is TRBJ2-7; a possible D gene is TRBD2 (6 bases). CDR1 is SNHLY and CDR2 is FYNNEI in the germline V gene. V lost 6 bases, J lost 1 base, and 13 bases lay in between. The CDR3 loop spans 14 amino acids. The DNA of the CDR3 is TGTGCCAGCAGAATTGGAGGGACTTCCTACGAGCAGTACTTC. Its protein is CASRIGGTSYEQYF. The entire variable domain, with the rest obtained from reference TRBV2 and TRBJ2-7, is as follows: EPEVTQTPSHQVTQMGQEVILRCVPISNHLYFYWYRQILGQKVEFLVSFYNNEISEKSEIFDDQFSVERPDGSNFTLKIRSTKLEDSAMYFCASRIGGTSYEQYFGPGTRLTVT.

This chain connects TRBV10-3 to TRBJ1-1; D gene unclear. Trimming removed 2 bases at V and 3 bases at J, with 7 bases between. The CDR3 is made up of 13 amino acids. Germline CDR1 is ENHRY and CDR2 is SYGVKD. The CDR3 protein is CAISEGRDTEAFF. The CDR3 DNA is TGTGCCATCAGTGAGGGGAGGGACACTGAAGCTTTCTTT.

This chain links TRBV27 with TRBJ1-5, with 8 bases lining up with TRBD1. The CDR3 sequence is 17 residues long. J gave up 0 bases and V 3 bases, and 7 bases lay outside the gene matches. The germline V gene encodes CDR1 MNHEY and CDR2 SMNVEV (reference sequence). The CDR3 DNA sequence: TGTGCCAGCAGTTTCGACAGGGGAAGCTATAGCAATCAGCCCCAGCATTTT. It is translated as CASSFDRGSYSNQPQHF.

The V gene is TRBV27, the J gene TRBJ2-7; D is uncertain. This CDR3 contains 13 residues. V was pared by 3 bases and J by 0 bases, with 6 bases between. Germline loops: CDR1 MNHEY, CDR2 SMNVEV (reference sequence). CDR3 loop: CASSFSNSYEQYF. The CDR3 region has the DNA TGTGCCAGCAGTTTTTCAAACTCCTACGAGCAGTACTTC.

The rearrangement joins TRBV9 to TRBJ2-2, with TRBD2 matching 10 bases. Germline assignment: CDR1 SGDLS and CDR2 YYNGEE. The CDR3 is made up of 16 amino acids. V dropped 2 bases and J dropped 3; count of bases not matched to a gene: 4. The CDR3 coding sequence is TGTGCCAGCAGCGTGAGCGGGAGGGTGGACACCGGGGAGCTGTTTTTT. It translates to CASSVSGRVDTGELFF.

This clone was seen only once. This sequence joins TRBV18 and TRBJ1-1; D uncertain. Per germline, CDR1 KGHSH and CDR2 LQKENI. Trimming left V 3 bases short and J 11 bases short, with 13 bases between. This CDR3 has 12 amino acids. Written as DNA, the CDR3 is TGTGCCAGCTCACCCCCCACAGCTACTGCTTTCTTT. This encodes CASSPPTATAFF.

The chain is built from TRBV2 and TRBJ2-1; the match to TRBD2 covers 7 bases. The junction had 12 bases not matched to a gene; V was cut back by 6 bases and J by 10 bases. The germline CDR1 and CDR2 sequences are SNHLY and FYNNEI. The CDR3 is made up of 14 amino acids. CDR3 loop: CASSWTPGGREQFF. The CDR3, as DNA: TGTGCCAGCAGCTGGACCCCGGGGGGTCGCGAGCAGTTCTTC.

This clone was seen just once. The genes are TRBV5-1 and TRBJ1-1; 7 positions match TRBD1. CDR1 is SGHRS and CDR2 is YFSETQ in the germline V gene. Trimming cost V 4 bases and J 5 bases; bases outside gene matches: 14. The CDR3 totals 16 residues. CDR3 nucleotide sequence: TGCGCCAGCAGCCTAAGACAGGGCTACGCGGGAACTGAAGCTTTCTTT. Its translation is CASSLRQGYAGTEAFF. Supplemented by reference TRBV5-1 and TRBJ1-1, the full variable domain reads KAGVTQTPRYLIKTRGQQVTLSCSPISGHRSVSWYQQTPGQGLQFLFEYFSETQRNKGNFPGRFSGRQFSNSRSEMNVSTLELGDSALYLCASSLRQGYAGTEAFFGQGTRLTVV.

This clone was picked up a small number of times. J is TRBJ2-7 and V is TRBV9, with D possibly matching TRBD1 (5 bases). This CDR3 is built from 15 residues. V lost 3 bases, J lost 4 bases, and 17 bases lay in between. Germline V lookup: CDR1 SGDLS, CDR2 YYNGEE. The CDR3 DNA is TGTGCCAGCAGCGCTCGCCCTTCCAGGGATTACGAGCAGTACTTC. Translation gives CASSARPSRDYEQYF.

J is TRBJ1-6 and V is TRBV30; 9 bases fit TRBD1. Germline V gene sequence: CDR1 GTSNPN, CDR2 SVGIG (reference sequence). The CDR3 length is 13 residues. Trimming removed 5 bases from V and 7 bases from J; junction bases left unmatched: 3. In DNA, the CDR3 is TGTGCCTGGGGGACAGGGCTGAATTCACCCCTCCACTTT. It codes for CAWGTGLNSPLHF.